This entry lists 22 T cell receptor beta chains sequenced from one sample in a study of T cells after yellow fever vaccination. TCRdb independently ran MiXCR on the 5' RACE reads; one entry per CDR3 protein. The sample shows about 160,000 distinct CDR3 sequences, 6% to 7.5% of them seen only once. This specimen consisted of CD4+ T cells sorted from PBMCs, obtained less than 6 days after the first yellow fever vaccination. These receptors were obtained from a man between 18 and 29 years old who received the YFV17D yellow fever vaccine.

This chain uses TRBV10-3 with TRBJ2-1; D perhaps matches TRBD1 (7 bases). The CDR3 is made up of 14 amino acids. Germline lookup yields CDR1 ENHRY and CDR2 SYGVKD. V shed 8 bases and J shed 6 bases, with 17 bases lying between them. The CDR3 reads CAIGGSDRLNEQFF. The CDR3 DNA sequence: TGTGCCATCGGGGGGTCGGACAGGCTCAATGAGCAGTTCTTC.

Ten or more counts support this clonotype. The chain combines TRBV7-3 with TRBJ2-5, with 10 bases identical to TRBD1. The CDR3 is 13 residues long. Germline V gives CDR1 SGHTA, CDR2 FQGTGA. The trim removed 4 bases at V and 5 bases at J, leaving 1 base unmatched. CDR3 loop: CASSSGQGETQYF. CDR3 DNA: TGTGCCAGCAGCTCGGGACAGGGGGAGACCCAGTACTTC. Supplemented by reference TRBV7-3 and TRBJ2-5, the full variable domain reads GAGVSQTPSNKVTEKGKYVELRCDPISGHTALYWYRQSLGQGPEFLIYFQGTGAADDSGLPNDRFFAVRPEGSVSTLKIQRTERGDSAVYLCASSSGQGETQYFGPGTRLLVL.

This clonotype was seen only once. One base away lies a much larger clone, so this may be a sequencing read error. V and J are TRBV7-2 and TRBJ2-5, with 8 bases that match TRBD1. The V and J ends lost 1 base and 4 bases, in that order; junction bases with no gene match: 5. The CDR3 runs 15 residues. The germline V gene encodes CDR1 SGHTA and CDR2 FQGNSA. The CDR3 here is CASSLDRGTAETQYF. The CDR3 DNA reads as TGTGCCAGCAGCTTAGACAGGGGGACCGCAGAGACCCAGTACTTC.

This sequence joins TRBV5-1 and TRBJ1-4; the match to TRBD1 covers 7 bases. The trim removed 4 bases at V and 8 bases at J, leaving 11 bases unmatched. Germline CDR1 reads SGHRS; CDR2 reads YFSETQ. The CDR3 runs 15 residues. CDR3 nucleotide sequence: TGCGCCAGCAGCCCGGCGGGACAGCTATTAGAAAAACTGTTTTTT. Translating it yields CASSPAGQLLEKLFF.

This clonotype was detected ten times or more. The rearrangement uses TRBV2 and TRBJ1-1; D remains unclear. V was trimmed by 6 bases and J by 0 bases, leaving 8 bases between them. The CDR3 is made up of 13 amino acids. Per germline, CDR1 SNHLY and CDR2 FYNNEI. The CDR3 coding sequence is TGTGCCAGCAGGAGACAAATGAACACTGAAGCTTTCTTT. It yields the protein CASRRQMNTEAFF.

This CDR3 is CASSFPERNNEQFF. As DNA, the CDR3 is TGTGCCAGCAGTTTCCCAGAGCGCAACAATGAGCAGTTCTTC. V is TRBV28 and J is TRBJ2-1; D uncertain. The CDR3 spans 14 residues. V gave up 3 bases and J gave up 5 bases, with 11 bases separating them. The V gene's germline CDR1 is MDHEN and CDR2 SYDVKM.

This clonotype was counted at least ten times. This chain uses TRBV5-1 with TRBJ2-3; D gene ambiguous. There are 15 residues in the CDR3. CDR1 is SGHRS, CDR2 YFSETQ, per germline. The V end lost 4 bases, the J end lost 0 bases, and 12 bases lay between the germline ends. CDR3 sequence reads: CASSRRTASTDTQYF. CDR3 bases: TGCGCCAGCAGCCGTCGGACGGCTAGCACAGATACGCAGTATTTT.

About this clonotype: Being one base from a much bigger clone, this may be a read error. The chain employs TRBV20-1 and TRBJ1-2; maybe TRBD1 (6 bases). CDR1 and CDR2 from the germline V gene are DFQATT and SNEGSKA (reference sequence). The CDR3 is 15 amino acids. The CDR3 bases are TGCAGTGCTAGGGGCGTTTTGCCCTGGGACGGGGGCTTCACCTTC. This translates into CSARGVLPWDGGFTF.

This clonotype was detected ten times or more. The chain links TRBV14 to TRBJ2-1; D is unresolved. V was clipped by 0 bases and J by 9 bases, with 18 bases between them. Germline CDR1 is SGHDN and CDR2 is FVKESK. The CDR3 spans 16 residues. CDR3 sequence (DNA): TGTGCCAGCAGCCAAGATCCCAGGTTTCGAGGTGGTGAGCAGTTCTTC. This gives the protein CASSQDPRFRGGEQFF. Looking up the rest from reference TRBV14 and TRBJ2-1 gives the full variable domain: EAGVTQFPSHSVIEKGQTVTLRCDPISGHDNLYWYRRVMGKEIKFLLHFVKESKQDESGMPNNRFLAERTGGTYSTLKVQPAELEDSGVYFCASSQDPRFRGGEQFFGPGTRLTVL.

About this clonotype: This may be a read error: a much more frequent sequence differs by one nucleotide. The J gene is TRBJ2-7, the V gene TRBV2, with D possibly matching TRBD2 (5 bases). This CDR3 has 14 residues. Trimming stripped 6 bases from V and 5 bases from J, with 17 bases between. The germline gives CDR1 SNHLY, CDR2 FYNNEI. The CDR3 DNA sequence: TGTGCCAGCAGCTTACATGGGAGCTTCGACGAGCAGTACGTC. Encoded protein: CASSLHGSFDEQYV.

This clonotype was counted only a few times. J is TRBJ2-1 and V is TRBV11-1, with 9 bases fitting TRBD2. This CDR3 is built from 18 residues. V dropped 8 bases and J dropped 4; count of bases not matched to a gene: 18. Germline loops: CDR1 SGHAT, CDR2 FQDESV (reference sequence). The DNA of the CDR3 is TGTGCCAGCCTTCGCGGGGGAGCGGGGGGCCGATATTACAATGAGCAGTTCTTC. Its translation: CASLRGGAGGRYYNEQFF.

The table lists this clonotype with many counts. This rearrangement joins TRBV11-2 to TRBJ2-1; no clear D. Germline V CDR1 and CDR2: SGHAT, FQNNGV. The V and J ends lost 1 base and 10 bases respectively, with 8 bases between them. CDR3 length equals 12 residues. CDR3 coding DNA: TGTGCCAGCAGCTTAGGGGTAGAGGAGCAGTTCTTC. Translation: CASSLGVEEQFF. Drawing the rest from reference TRBV11-2 and TRBJ2-1, the complete variable domain is EAGVAQSPRYKIIEKRQSVAFWCNPISGHATLYWYQQILGQGPKLLIQFQNNGVVDDSQLPKDRFSAERLKGVDSTLKIQPAKLEDSAVYLCASSLGVEEQFFGPGTRLTVL.

The chain recombines TRBV7-9 with TRBJ2-7; 7 bases are shared with TRBD2. Trimming cost V 4 bases and J 6 bases; bases outside gene matches: 15. The CDR3 is 16 residues long. The V gene's germline CDR1 is SEHNR and CDR2 FQNEAQ (reference sequence). In DNA form, the CDR3 reads TGTGCCAGCAGCTCTCAGCGGGGCGGTATTACGTTCGAGCAGTACGTC. The encoded protein is CASSSQRGGITFEQYV.

This clonotype was seen at least ten times. This chain uses TRBV15 with TRBJ1-1; no definite D call. The CDR3 runs 15 residues. Trimming stripped 3 bases from V and 7 bases from J, with 18 bases between. CDR1 LNHNV and CDR2 YYDKDF come from the germline V gene (reference sequence). The CDR3 nucleotides read TGTGCCACCAGCAGCGGGGTAATAGAGGGAGGTGAAGCTTTCTTT. This encodes CATSSGVIEGGEAFF.

The chain carries TRBV7-3 and TRBJ1-3; D gene uncertain. Trimming stripped 6 bases from V and 3 bases from J, with 12 bases between. Germline CDR1 SGHTA, CDR2 FQGTGA. The length of the CDR3 is 14 residues. Written as DNA, the CDR3 is TGTGCCAGCAGTCTAGAGGCAGGTGGAAACACCATATATTTT. Protein sequence: CASSLEAGGNTIYF.

This clonotype was counted many times. V is TRBV6-5 and J is TRBJ1-4; a possible D gene is TRBD1 (5 bases). Germline values: CDR1 MNHEY, CDR2 SVGAGI. The ends were cut back, 2 bases at V and 7 bases at J, with 8 bases in the middle. This CDR3 comprises 13 residues. For the CDR3, the DNA is TGTGCCAGCAGTTACCGGACAACTGAAAAACTGTTTTTT. The encoded protein is CASSYRTTEKLFF.

At least ten counts were recorded for this clonotype. The chain couples TRBV7-2 to TRBJ2-7, with D perhaps matching TRBD2 (6 bases). The CDR3 has 13 amino acids. Germline CDR1 SGHTA, CDR2 FQGNSA. Trimming cost V 5 bases and J 3 bases, with 11 bases left between them. The CDR3 is CASSTGRGYEQYF. CDR3 bases: TGTGCCAGCAGCACCGGGCGGGGCTACGAGCAGTACTTC. Filled out from reference TRBV7-2 and TRBJ2-7, the complete variable domain reads GAGVSQSPSNKVTEKGKDVELRCDPISGHTALYWYRQSLGQGLEFLIYFQGNSAPDKSGLPSDRFSAERTGGSVSTLTIQRTQQEDSAVYLCASSTGRGYEQYFGPGTRLTVT.

Concerning this clonotype itself: A junction boundary mismatches the germline segment, possibly from a read error. V is TRBV7-9 and J is TRBJ2-1; 7 positions agree with TRBD2. Germline V lookup: CDR1 SEHNR, CDR2 FQNEAQ (reference sequence). The CDR3 contains 15 residues. The CDR3 DNA follows: TGTGCCAGCAGCCCGCGGGGGAACTCCTACAATCAGCAGTTCTTC. It codes for CASSPRGNSYNQQFF.

This clonotype has a count of ten or more. The V and J genes are TRBV19 and TRBJ2-7; 7 bases agree with TRBD1. Losses at the gene ends were 5 bases for V and 4 bases for J; bases not matched to a gene: 8. This CDR3 is built from 14 residues. The germline V gene has CDR1 LNHDA and CDR2 SQIVND (reference sequence). CDR3 DNA sequence: TGTGCCAGTAGTCTCCCGGGACAGAGGTACGAGCAGTACTTC. It yields the protein CASSLPGQRYEQYF.

The V call is TRBV7-6, the J call TRBJ2-5; D possibly corresponds to TRBD2 (7 bases). This CDR3 contains 19 residues. V was pared by 2 bases and J by 1 base, with 23 bases between. Per the germline V gene, CDR1 is SGHVS and CDR2 is FNYEAQ. For the CDR3, the DNA is TGTGCCAGCAGCTTATGGGGGCCTCCGGGGGGCGACTTCCAAGAGACCCAGTACTTC. This codes for CASSLWGPPGGDFQETQYF.

The chain joins TRBV6-1 to TRBJ1-2; maybe TRBD1 (5 bases). In germline, CDR1 is MNHNS, CDR2 SASEGT. V gave up 4 bases and J gave up 4 bases, with 13 bases separating them. The CDR3 is 14 amino acids. The CDR3 region is CASSALGRPYGYTF. CDR3 DNA sequence: TGTGCCAGCAGTGCCTTGGGACGGCCCTATGGCTACACCTTC.

This clonotype was seen many times. The rearrangement joins TRBV20-1 to TRBJ2-4, with TRBD2 matching 10 bases. V lost 3 bases to trimming and J lost 1 base; unmatched junction nucleotides: 12. The germline CDR1 and CDR2 sequences are DFQATT and SNEGSKA (reference sequence). CDR3 length equals 18 residues. The CDR3: CSARILAGVHGAKNIQYF. The CDR3 DNA sequence: TGCAGTGCTAGGATCCTAGCGGGGGTACACGGGGCCAAAAACATTCAGTACTTC.